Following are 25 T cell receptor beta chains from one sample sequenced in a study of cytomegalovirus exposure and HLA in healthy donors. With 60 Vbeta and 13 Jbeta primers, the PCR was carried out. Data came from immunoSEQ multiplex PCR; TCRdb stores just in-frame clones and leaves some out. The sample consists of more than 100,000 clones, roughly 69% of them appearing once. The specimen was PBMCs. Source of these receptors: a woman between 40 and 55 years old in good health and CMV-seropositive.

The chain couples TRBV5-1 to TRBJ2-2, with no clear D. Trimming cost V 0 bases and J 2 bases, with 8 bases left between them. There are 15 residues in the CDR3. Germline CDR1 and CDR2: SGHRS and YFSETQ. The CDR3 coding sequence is TGCGCCAGCAGCTTGGCTGCGCAAAACACCGGGGAGCTGTTTTTT. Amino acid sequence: CASSLAAQNTGELFF.

The CDR3 region has the DNA TGTGCCAGCAGTTACTCTGGCAGTAGGAGCTATGGCTACACCTTC. Its translation: CASSYSGSRSYGYTF. This chain uses TRBV6-5 with TRBJ1-2; D is unresolved. The CDR3 has 15 amino acids. CDR1 is MNHEY and CDR2 is SVGAGI in the germline V gene. Trimming pared 0 bases from V and 4 bases from J, leaving 12 bases between.

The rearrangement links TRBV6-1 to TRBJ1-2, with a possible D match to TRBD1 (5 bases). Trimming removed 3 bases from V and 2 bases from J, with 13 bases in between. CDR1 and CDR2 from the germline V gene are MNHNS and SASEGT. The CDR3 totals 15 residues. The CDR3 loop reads CASSEGGDGNYGYTF. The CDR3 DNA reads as TGTGCCAGCAGTGAGGGGGGGGACGGGAACTATGGCTACACCTTC.

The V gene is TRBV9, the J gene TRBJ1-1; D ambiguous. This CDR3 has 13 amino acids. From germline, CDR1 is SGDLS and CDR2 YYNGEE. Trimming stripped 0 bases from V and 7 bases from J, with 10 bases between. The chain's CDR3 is CASSVEAAGEAFF. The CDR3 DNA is TGTGCCAGCAGCGTAGAGGCGGCCGGTGAAGCTTTCTTT.

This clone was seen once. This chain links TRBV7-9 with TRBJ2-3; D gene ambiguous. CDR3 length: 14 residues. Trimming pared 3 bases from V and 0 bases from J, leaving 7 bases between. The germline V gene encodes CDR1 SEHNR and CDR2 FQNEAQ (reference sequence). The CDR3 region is CASSFVQSTDTQYF. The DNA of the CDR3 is TGTGCCAGCAGCTTCGTCCAGAGCACAGATACGCAGTATTTT.

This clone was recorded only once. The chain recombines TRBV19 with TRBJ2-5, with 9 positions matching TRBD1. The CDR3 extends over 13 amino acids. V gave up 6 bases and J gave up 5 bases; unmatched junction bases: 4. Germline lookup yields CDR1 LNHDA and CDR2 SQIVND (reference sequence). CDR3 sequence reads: CASRMDRGETQYF. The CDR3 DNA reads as TGTGCCAGTAGGATGGACAGGGGTGAGACCCAGTACTTC.

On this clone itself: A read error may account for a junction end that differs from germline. The CDR3 bases are TGTGCCAGCAGCTTAGACATAGGATGGGGGGGGCCTTCGAACTTC. This encodes CASSLDIGWGGPSNF. The chain links TRBV7-2 to TRBJ2-5, with D perhaps TRBD2 (7 bases). Per germline, CDR1 SGHTA and CDR2 FQGNSA. This CDR3 spans 15 amino acids.

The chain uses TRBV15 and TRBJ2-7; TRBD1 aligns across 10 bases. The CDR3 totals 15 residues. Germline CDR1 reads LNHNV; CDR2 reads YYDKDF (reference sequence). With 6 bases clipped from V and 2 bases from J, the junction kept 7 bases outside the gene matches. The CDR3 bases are TGTGCCACCAGGCCTTCGGACAGGGGGGCCTACGAGCAGTACTTC. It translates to CATRPSDRGAYEQYF.

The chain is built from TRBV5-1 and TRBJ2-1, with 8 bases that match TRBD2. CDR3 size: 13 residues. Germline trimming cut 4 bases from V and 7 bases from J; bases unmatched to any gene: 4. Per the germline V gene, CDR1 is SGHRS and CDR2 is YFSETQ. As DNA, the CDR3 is TGCGCCAGCAGCCCGGGGGGGCCGAATGAGCAGTTCTTC. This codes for CASSPGGPNEQFF.

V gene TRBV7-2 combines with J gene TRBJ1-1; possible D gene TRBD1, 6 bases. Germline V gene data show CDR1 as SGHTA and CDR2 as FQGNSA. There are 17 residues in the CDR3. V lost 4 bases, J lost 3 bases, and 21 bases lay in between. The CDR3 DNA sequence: TGTGCCAGCAGCTCCAAGAGATACAGGGAGAGTGACACTGAAGCTTTCTTT. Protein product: CASSSKRYRESDTEAFF.

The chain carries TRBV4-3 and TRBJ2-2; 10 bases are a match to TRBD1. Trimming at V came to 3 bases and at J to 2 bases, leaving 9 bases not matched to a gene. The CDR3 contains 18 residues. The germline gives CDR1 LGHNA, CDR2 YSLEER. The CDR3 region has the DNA TGCGCCAGCAGCCACGGACCGGGACAGGGGTTCAACACCGGGGAGCTGTTTTTT. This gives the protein CASSHGPGQGFNTGELFF.

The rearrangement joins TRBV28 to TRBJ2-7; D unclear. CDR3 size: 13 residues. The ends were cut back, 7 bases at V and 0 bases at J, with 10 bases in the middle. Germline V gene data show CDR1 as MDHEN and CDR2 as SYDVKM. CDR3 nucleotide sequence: TGTGCCAGCATCGGCGGAATCTCCTACGAGCAGTACTTC. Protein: CASIGGISYEQYF. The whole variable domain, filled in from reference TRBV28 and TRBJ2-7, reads DVKVTQSSRYLVKRTGEKVFLECVQDMDHENMFWYRQDPGLGLRLIYFSYDVKMKEKGDIPEGYSVSREKKERFSLILESASTNQTSMYLCASIGGISYEQYFGPGTRLTVT.

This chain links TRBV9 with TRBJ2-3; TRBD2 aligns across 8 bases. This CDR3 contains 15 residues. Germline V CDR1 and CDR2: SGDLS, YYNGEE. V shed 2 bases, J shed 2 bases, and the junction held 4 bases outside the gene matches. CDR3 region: CASSVRSGDTDTQYF. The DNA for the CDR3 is TGTGCCAGCAGCGTTCGTAGCGGGGACACAGATACGCAGTATTTT.

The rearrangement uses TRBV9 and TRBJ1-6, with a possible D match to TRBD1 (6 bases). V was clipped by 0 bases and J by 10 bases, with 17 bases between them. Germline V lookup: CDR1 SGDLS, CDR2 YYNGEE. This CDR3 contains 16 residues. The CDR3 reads CASSVGSAGVGSPLHF. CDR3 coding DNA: TGTGCCAGCAGCGTAGGGTCAGCAGGGGTTGGGTCACCCCTCCACTTT.

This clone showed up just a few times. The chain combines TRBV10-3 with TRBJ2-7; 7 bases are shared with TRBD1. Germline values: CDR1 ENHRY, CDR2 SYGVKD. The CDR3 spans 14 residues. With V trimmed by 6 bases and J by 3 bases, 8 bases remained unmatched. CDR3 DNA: TGTGCCATCAGCGACCCGGGACAGAACTACGAGCAGTACTTC. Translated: CAISDPGQNYEQYF.

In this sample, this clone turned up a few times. The CDR3 sequence: CATEGASAGELFF. Written as DNA, the CDR3 is TGTGCAACGGAGGGGGCGAGCGCCGGGGAGCTGTTTTTT. The chain has TRBV19 and TRBJ2-2; possible D gene TRBD1, 7 bases. Germline V gene data show CDR1 as LNHDA and CDR2 as SQIVND (reference sequence). This CDR3 comprises 13 residues. Based on the CDR3 plus reference TRBV19 and TRBJ2-2, the full variable domain is DGGITQSPKYLFRKEGQNVTLSCEQNLNHDAMYWYRQDPGQGLRLIYYSQIVNDFQKGDIAEGYSVSREKKESFPLTVTSAQKNPTAFYLCATEGASAGELFFGEGSRLTVL.

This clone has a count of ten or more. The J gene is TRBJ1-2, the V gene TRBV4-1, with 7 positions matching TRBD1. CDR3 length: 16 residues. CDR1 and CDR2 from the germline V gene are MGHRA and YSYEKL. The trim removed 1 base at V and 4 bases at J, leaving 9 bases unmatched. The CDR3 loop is CASSQVFGQVGYGYTF. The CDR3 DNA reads TGCGCCAGCAGCCAAGTTTTCGGACAGGTGGGCTATGGCTACACCTTC.

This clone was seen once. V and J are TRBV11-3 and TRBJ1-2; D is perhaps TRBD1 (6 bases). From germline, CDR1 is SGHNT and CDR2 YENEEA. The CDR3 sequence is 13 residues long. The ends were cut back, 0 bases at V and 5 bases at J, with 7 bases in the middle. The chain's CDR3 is CASSLDRGYGYTF. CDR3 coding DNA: TGTGCCAGCAGCTTAGACAGGGGATATGGCTACACCTTC.

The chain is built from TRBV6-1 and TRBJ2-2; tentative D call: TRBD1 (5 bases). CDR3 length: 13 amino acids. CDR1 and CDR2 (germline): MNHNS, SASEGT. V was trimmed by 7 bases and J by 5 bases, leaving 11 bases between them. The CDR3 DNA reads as TGTGCCAGCACCCCCCAGGGAACCGGGGAGCTGTTTTTT. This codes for CASTPQGTGELFF.

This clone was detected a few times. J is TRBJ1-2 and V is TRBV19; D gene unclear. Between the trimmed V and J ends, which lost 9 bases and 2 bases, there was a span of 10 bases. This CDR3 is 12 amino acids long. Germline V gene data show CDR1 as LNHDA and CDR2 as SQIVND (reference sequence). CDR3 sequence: CASVSPNYGYTF. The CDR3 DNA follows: TGTGCCAGCGTATCTCCGAACTATGGCTACACCTTC.

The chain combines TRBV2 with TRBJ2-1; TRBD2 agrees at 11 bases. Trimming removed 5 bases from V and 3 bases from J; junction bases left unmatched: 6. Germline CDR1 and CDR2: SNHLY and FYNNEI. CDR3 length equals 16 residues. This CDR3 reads CASSLLLAGDYNEQFF. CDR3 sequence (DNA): TGTGCCAGCAGTCTCTTACTAGCGGGGGACTACAATGAGCAGTTCTTC.

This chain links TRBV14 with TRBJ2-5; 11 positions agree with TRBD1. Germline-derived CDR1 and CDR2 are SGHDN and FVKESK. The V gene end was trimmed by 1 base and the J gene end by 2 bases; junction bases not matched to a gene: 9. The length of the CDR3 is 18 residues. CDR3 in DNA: TGTGCCAGCAGCCAAGGGACAGGGGGCGAGCGGGCTCAAGAGACCCAGTACTTC. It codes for CASSQGTGGERAQETQYF.

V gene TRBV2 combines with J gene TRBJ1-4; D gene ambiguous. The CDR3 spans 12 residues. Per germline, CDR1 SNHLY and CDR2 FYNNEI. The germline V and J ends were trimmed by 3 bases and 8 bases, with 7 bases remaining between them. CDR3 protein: CASSDGREKLFF. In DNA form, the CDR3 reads TGTGCCAGCAGTGATGGGAGGGAAAAACTGTTTTTT.

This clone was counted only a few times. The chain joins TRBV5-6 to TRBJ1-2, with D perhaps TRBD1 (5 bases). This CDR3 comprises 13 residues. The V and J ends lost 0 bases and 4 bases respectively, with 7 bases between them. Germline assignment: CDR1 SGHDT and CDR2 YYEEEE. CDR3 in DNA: TGTGCCAGCAGCTTGGAGGGGTCCTATGGCTACACCTTC. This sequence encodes CASSLEGSYGYTF.

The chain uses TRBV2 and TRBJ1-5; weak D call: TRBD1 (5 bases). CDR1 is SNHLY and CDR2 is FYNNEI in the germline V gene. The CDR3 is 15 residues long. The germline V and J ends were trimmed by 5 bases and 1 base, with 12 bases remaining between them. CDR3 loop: CASSMGGESNQPQHF. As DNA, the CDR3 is TGTGCCAGCAGTATGGGGGGTGAAAGCAATCAGCCCCAGCATTTT.